This T cell receptor beta chain was sequenced in a study of response to subunit inactivated influenza vaccine. Broader study findings: Each seasonal flu vaccination may recruit only limited new T cells, authors suggested.

The V gene end was trimmed by 8 bases and the J gene end by 6 bases; junction bases not matched to a gene: 12. The CDR3 totals 15 residues. Via MiXCR, TCRdb re-called the RT-PCR reads, giving one row per CDR3 protein. The sample holds 650,000 to 700,000 distinct CDR3 sequences, around a sixth seen once. This clonotype has only a few counts. Its matching antigen is unknown. The chain links TRBV12-3 or TRBV12-4 to TRBJ1-5; 8 nucleotides line up with TRBD1. The TCR was taken from a man between 50 and 59 years old who received an inactivated influenza vaccine. Specimen: PBMCs from blood, collected 11 to 12 days after vaccination. Written as DNA, the CDR3 is TGTGCCAGCGGACAGGGACGGATGGGAGGTCAGCCCCAGCATTTT. Amino acid sequence: CASGQGRMGGQPQHF.